Below, 30 T cell receptor beta chains from the same sample are listed, as sequenced in a study of CD8 T cells in Susac syndrome. Random hexamers primed reverse transcription of roughly 0.5 to 1 ug RNA. In TCRdb, the immunoSEQ multiplex PCR reads were re-called with MiXCR into one record per CDR3 protein. The repertoire consists of roughly 190,000 distinct CDR3 sequences, with approximately 95% occurring once and the leading ten covering approximately 0.098%. Sequenced: CD4+ T cells from PBMCs. Receptor source: a human donor with Susac syndrome.

V usage is TRBV18 and J usage is TRBJ1-5; D is uncertain. The CDR3 totals 13 residues. Germline lookup yields CDR1 KGHSH and CDR2 LQKENI. V gave up 8 bases and J gave up 4 bases, with 12 bases separating them. The CDR3, as DNA: TGTGCCAGCAGGTTAACAGATAATCAGCCCCAGCATTTT. Its translation is CASRLTDNQPQHF. The full variable domain, with the rest looked up from reference TRBV18 and TRBJ1-5, is NAGVMQNPRHLVRRRGQEARLRCSPMKGHSHVYWYRQLPEEGLKFMVYLQKENIIDESGMPKERFSAEFPKEGPSILRIQQVVRGDSAAYFCASRLTDNQPQHFGDGTRLSIL.

V and J are TRBV11-2 and TRBJ1-1, with D unresolved. The CDR3 runs 13 residues. CDR1 and CDR2 (germline): SGHAT, FQNNGV. Trimming took 2 bases from V and 1 from J, leaving 5 bases between them. DNA for the CDR3: TGTGCCAGCAGCTTACATTGGAACACTGAAGCTTTCTTT. Protein sequence: CASSLHWNTEAFF.

The chain has TRBV24-1 and TRBJ1-5; TRBD1 matches at 8 bases. Germline V lookup: CDR1 KGHDR, CDR2 SFDVKD. There are 15 residues in the CDR3. V was pared by 2 bases and J by 5 bases, with 4 bases of the junction left unmatched. Here the CDR3 reads CATSDSDRGDQPQHF. In DNA form, the CDR3 reads TGTGCCACCAGTGATTCCGACAGGGGTGATCAGCCCCAGCATTTT.

The chain employs TRBV3-1 and TRBJ1-6; TRBD1 agrees at 11 bases. The CDR3 consists of 15 residues. With V trimmed by 2 bases and J by 8 bases, 2 bases remained unmatched. Germline V gene data show CDR1 as LGHDT and CDR2 as YNNKEL (reference sequence). For the CDR3, the DNA is TGTGCCAGCAGCCAACCGGGACAGGGGGATTCACCCCTCCACTTT. Translating it yields CASSQPGQGDSPLHF.

This chain joins TRBV6-6 and TRBJ1-2; D not certain. There are 10 residues in the CDR3. Germline loops: CDR1 MNHNY, CDR2 SVGAGI (reference sequence). Trimming removed 6 bases from V and 13 bases from J, with 12 bases in between. CDR3 nucleotides: TGTGCCAGCAGCCAACGAACTTCCACCTTC. It specifies CASSQRTSTF.

The chain links TRBV9 to TRBJ2-7; no clear D gene. The CDR3 length is 14 residues. V gave up 0 bases and J gave up 2 bases, with 9 bases separating them. Germline V CDR1 and CDR2: SGDLS, YYNGEE. This CDR3 is CASSVAAVAYEQYF. The CDR3 nucleotides read TGTGCCAGCAGCGTAGCCGCGGTGGCCTACGAGCAGTACTTC.

The J gene is TRBJ1-1, the V gene TRBV30; possible D gene TRBD1, 5 bases. CDR1 and CDR2 from the germline V gene are GTSNPN and SVGIG (reference sequence). This CDR3 region has 15 residues. V was clipped by 4 bases and J by 5 bases, with 20 bases between them. The chain's CDR3 is CAWIPDVGGSTEAFF. In DNA form, the CDR3 reads TGTGCCTGGATCCCGGATGTCGGGGGGAGTACTGAAGCTTTCTTT.

J is TRBJ2-7 and V is TRBV5-6, with 7 bases that match TRBD2. The V segment lost 0 bases and the J segment 6 bases; nucleotides outside the gene matches: 9. The CDR3 has 15 amino acids. The V gene's germline CDR1 is SGHDT and CDR2 YYEEEE. CDR3 sequence: CASSLGRTRLPEQYF. CDR3 DNA: TGTGCCAGCAGCTTGGGAAGGACTAGACTCCCCGAGCAGTACTTC.

The rearrangement joins TRBV12-3 or TRBV12-4 to TRBJ1-5; D possibly corresponds to TRBD1 (6 bases). V dropped 1 base and J dropped 2 bases, with 12 bases sitting between them. This CDR3 region has 16 residues. The CDR3 here is CASSLGLRGGNQPQHF. The CDR3 region has the DNA TGTGCCAGCAGTTTAGGGCTCAGGGGTGGCAATCAGCCCCAGCATTTT.

This clonotype was found once. The gene calls are TRBV20-1 and TRBJ1-5; tentative D call: TRBD1 (5 bases). CDR1 is DFQATT and CDR2 is SNEGSKA in the germline V gene (reference sequence). V dropped 3 bases and J dropped 0 bases, with 9 bases sitting between them. CDR3 length: 14 amino acids. CDR3 sequence: CSASRDSSNQPQHF. Written as DNA, the CDR3 is TGCAGTGCTAGCCGGGACTCTAGCAATCAGCCCCAGCATTTT.

The chain uses TRBV3-1 and TRBJ2-2; TRBD1 is a possible D gene (6 bases). The CDR3 loop spans 17 amino acids. Trimming removed 4 bases at V and 4 bases at J, with 19 bases between. Per the germline V gene, CDR1 is LGHDT and CDR2 is YNNKEL (reference sequence). CDR3 region: CASSPLVGGLVTGELFF. The CDR3 DNA reads TGTGCCAGCAGCCCCCTGGTTGGGGGCCTGGTCACCGGGGAGCTGTTTTTT.

The chain recombines TRBV18 with TRBJ2-5; D is unclear. The CDR3 loop spans 12 amino acids. Germline V lookup: CDR1 KGHSH, CDR2 LQKENI. Trimming shortened V by 5 bases and J by 4 bases, and 8 bases separated the two germline ends. The DNA of the CDR3 is TGTGCCAGCTCAGGGGAAGGAGAGACCCAGTACTTC. It yields the protein CASSGEGETQYF.

V is TRBV28 and J is TRBJ2-5; D might be TRBD1 (7 bases). This CDR3 has 14 amino acids. Deletions cut 5 bases from V and 5 bases from J, with 15 bases between. CDR1 and CDR2 from the germline V gene are MDHEN and SYDVKM. The CDR3 DNA reads as TGTGCCAGCAGTGTACCGCGGGACAGCGAGACCCAGTACTTC. Protein sequence: CASSVPRDSETQYF.

The chain employs TRBV20-1 and TRBJ1-1; weak D call: TRBD1 (5 bases). The CDR3 length is 11 residues. Trimming pared 5 bases from V and 5 bases from J, leaving 9 bases between. CDR1 and CDR2 (germline): DFQATT, SNEGSKA (reference sequence). The CDR3 DNA sequence: TGCAGTGCTCGAGGGGATACTGAAGCTTTCTTT. It translates to CSARGDTEAFF.

The J gene is TRBJ1-1, the V gene TRBV5-4; D is undetermined. The V gene lost 0 bases and the J gene lost 0 bases, with 9 bases spanning the gap. This CDR3 has 15 amino acids. The V gene's germline CDR1 is SGHNT and CDR2 YYREEE (reference sequence). The CDR3 nucleotides are TGTGCCAGCAGCTTGGCCGAAGGGATGAACACTGAAGCTTTCTTT. This encodes CASSLAEGMNTEAFF.

This clonotype was detected once. The chain links TRBV30 to TRBJ1-2; D is unclear. The ends were cut back, 2 bases at V and 7 bases at J, with 17 bases in the middle. CDR1 is GTSNPN and CDR2 is SVGIG in the germline V gene (reference sequence). This CDR3 is built from 14 residues. The CDR3 sequence is CAWSIKAVDVGYTF. The CDR3 region has the DNA TGTGCCTGGAGTATTAAGGCGGTGGACGTTGGCTACACCTTC.

V is TRBV7-9 and J is TRBJ2-3; unclear D gene. The CDR3 is 13 amino acids. Germline V CDR1 and CDR2: SEHNR, FQNEAQ (reference sequence). The V end lost 6 bases, the J end lost 0 bases, and 7 bases lay between the germline ends. CDR3 DNA: TGTGCCAGCAGTCGAGCTAGCACAGATACGCAGTATTTT. Its protein product is CASSRASTDTQYF.

The J gene is TRBJ1-4, the V gene TRBV30, with D possibly being TRBD1 (5 bases). The CDR3 runs to 13 residues. V was cut by 0 bases and J by 16 bases, with 18 bases left in between. Germline values: CDR1 GTSNPN, CDR2 SVGIG (reference sequence). In nucleotides, the CDR3 is TGTGCCTGGAGTGTTGAGGCGAGGGGACGGGAGTTTTTT. This codes for CAWSVEARGREFF.

The chain uses TRBV15 and TRBJ2-5; D tentatively fits TRBD1 or TRBD2 (5 bases each). V was trimmed by 1 base and J by 4 bases, leaving 19 bases between them. Germline values: CDR1 LNHNV, CDR2 YYDKDF (reference sequence). This CDR3 region has 17 residues. Here the CDR3 DNA reads TGTGCCACCAGCAGAGGGACCGGGACCCCCCATGGAGAGACCCAGTACTTC. It specifies CATSRGTGTPHGETQYF.

This clonotype was recorded only once. The chain joins TRBV3-1 to TRBJ2-4; no clear D gene. The V end was cut by 1 base, the J end by 8 bases, with 6 bases between. The CDR3 loop spans 12 amino acids. Germline V gives CDR1 LGHDT, CDR2 YNNKEL (reference sequence). CDR3 DNA sequence: TGTGCCAGCAGCCAAGGAAAGCACATTCAGTACTTC. Translated: CASSQGKHIQYF.

The V call is TRBV29-1, the J call TRBJ1-2; D remains ambiguous. CDR3 length equals 16 residues. The V gene lost 6 bases and the J gene lost 9 bases, with 29 bases spanning the gap. The germline CDR1 and CDR2 sequences are SQVTM and ANQGSEA. The CDR3 nucleotides are TGCAGCGTGCCGGGAAGCGGCGTAAGCGGGGTTTCGAGCTACACCTTC. Protein product: CSVPGSGVSGVSSYTF.

The V gene is TRBV9, the J gene TRBJ1-4, with 7 bases aligning to TRBD1. CDR3 length: 16 residues. V trimming: 1 base; J trimming: 3 bases; junction bases outside the gene matches: 6. Germline values: CDR1 SGDLS, CDR2 YYNGEE. The CDR3 region is CASSVSPGQPNEKLFF. The DNA of the CDR3 is TGTGCCAGCAGCGTATCTCCGGGACAGCCTAATGAAAAACTGTTTTTT.

V usage is TRBV6-4 and J usage is TRBJ2-1; D gene uncertain. Germline V lookup: CDR1 MRHNA, CDR2 SNTAGT. This CDR3 has 11 amino acids. Trimming removed 5 bases from V and 5 bases from J, with 4 bases in between. CDR3 sequence reads: CASSKNNEQFF. Written as DNA, the CDR3 is TGTGCCAGCAGTAAAAACAATGAGCAGTTCTTC.

The chain employs TRBV30 and TRBJ1-1; D remains unclear. CDR1 GTSNPN and CDR2 SVGIG come from the germline V gene (reference sequence). V was shortened by 4 bases and J by 7 bases, with 10 bases between the two germline ends. This CDR3 contains 11 residues. This chain's CDR3 is CAWNSGSEAFF. CDR3 DNA: TGTGCCTGGAATTCCGGCAGTGAAGCTTTCTTT.

The chain combines TRBV5-1 with TRBJ2-5; 8 positions agree with TRBD2. In germline, CDR1 is SGHRS, CDR2 YFSETQ. The V and J ends lost 5 bases and 1 base, in that order; junction bases with no gene match: 7. CDR3 length equals 15 residues. The CDR3 sequence is CASRAQRGIQETQYF. In DNA form, the CDR3 reads TGCGCCAGCAGAGCCCAGCGGGGGATCCAAGAGACCCAGTACTTC.

V and J are TRBV12-3 or TRBV12-4 and TRBJ2-1, with D perhaps being TRBD1 or TRBD2 (6 bases each). The V end lost 3 bases, the J end lost 12 bases, and 18 bases lay between the germline ends. The CDR3 loop spans 14 amino acids. The CDR3 nucleotides read TGTGCCAGCAGTTTGGTGGGGGGAGAACAGGGGCAGTTCTTC. Amino acid sequence: CASSLVGGEQGQFF.

The chain carries TRBV20-1 and TRBJ2-5; D gene unclear. V was shortened by 6 bases and J by 6 bases, with 17 bases between the two germline ends. The CDR3 covers 13 residues. Germline CDR1 and CDR2: DFQATT and SNEGSKA (reference sequence). Here the CDR3 DNA reads TGCAGTGCGGCCCCTGACGCCACTAAGACCCAGTACTTC. It encodes CSAAPDATKTQYF.

The V gene is TRBV7-9, the J gene TRBJ2-5; D is perhaps TRBD2 (5 bases). Per the germline V gene, CDR1 is SEHNR and CDR2 is FQNEAQ (reference sequence). The CDR3 covers 14 residues. The V end lost 6 bases, the J end lost 2 bases, and 13 bases lay between the germline ends. The CDR3 sequence is CASRPSGIQETQYF. The CDR3 DNA sequence: TGTGCCAGCAGGCCGTCCGGGATTCAAGAGACCCAGTACTTC.

The chain combines TRBV4-1 with TRBJ1-6; D gene ambiguous. CDR1 is MGHRA and CDR2 is YSYEKL in the germline V gene. The CDR3 sequence is 13 residues long. Trimming removed 1 base from V and 8 bases from J, with 6 bases in between. CDR3 sequence (DNA): TGCGCCAGCAGCCAAGTTAGCGATTCACCCCTCCACTTT. Its translation: CASSQVSDSPLHF.

This chain links TRBV3-1 with TRBJ2-5; the D is unclear. The germline V gene encodes CDR1 LGHDT and CDR2 YNNKEL (reference sequence). The V end lost 1 base, the J end lost 5 bases, and 11 bases lay between the germline ends. CDR3 size: 14 residues. The CDR3 spells CASSQGAPAETQYF. DNA for the CDR3: TGTGCCAGCAGCCAAGGGGCCCCAGCGGAGACCCAGTACTTC.